This T cell receptor (beta chain) was recovered during a study of CD4 T cells in relation to SARS-CoV-2 and coronaviruses. The overall study: Patient ages ranged from 21 to 72, median 38. Crossreactive spike epitopes shared across donors were mapped to their HLA restriction.

The CDR3 is 16 amino acids. V shed 3 bases and J shed 3 bases, with 17 bases lying between them. From germline, CDR1 is WSHSY and CDR2 SAAADI. Deep TCR-beta sequencing used DNA from uncultured naive and memory CD4+ T cells. TCRdb's table, derived via immunoSEQ multiplex PCR, lists solely in-frame clones and lacks some. The table has about 37,000 clones, roughly 85% seen once. The table lists this clone with a count of one. Naive and memory CD4+ T cells came from enriched cryopreserved PBMCs. Sequenced sample: memory CD4+ T cells from PBMCs. This rearrangement joins TRBV10-2 to TRBJ1-1, with unresolved D. The receptor was isolated from an adult with COVID-19. CDR3 in DNA: TGCGCCAGCAGTGATCGGGATACTGGTGTTTACACTGAAGCTTTCTTT. Translating gives CASSDRDTGVYTEAFF.